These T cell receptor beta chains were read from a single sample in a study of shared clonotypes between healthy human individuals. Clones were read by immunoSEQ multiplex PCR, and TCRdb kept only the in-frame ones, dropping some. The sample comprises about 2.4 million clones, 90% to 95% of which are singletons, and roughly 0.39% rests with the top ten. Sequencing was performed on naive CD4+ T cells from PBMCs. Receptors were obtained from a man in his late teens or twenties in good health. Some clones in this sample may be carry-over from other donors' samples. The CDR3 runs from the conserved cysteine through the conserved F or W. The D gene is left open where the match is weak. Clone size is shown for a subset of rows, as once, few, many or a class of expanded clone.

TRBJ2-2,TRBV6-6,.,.,CASSPPLLNTGELFF,TGTGCCAGCAGTCCGCCCCTCCTCAACACCGGGGAGCTGTTTTTT
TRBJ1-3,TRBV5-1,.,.,CASSLDERNTIYF,TGCGCCAGCAGCTTGGACGAGAGAAACACCATATATTTT
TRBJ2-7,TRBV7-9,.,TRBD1,CASSLAGDRSTYEQYF,TGTGCCAGCAGCTTAGCTGGGGACAGGTCCACCTACGAGCAGTACTTC
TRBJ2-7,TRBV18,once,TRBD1,CASSPVTGTATYEQYF,TGTGCCAGCTCACCAGTCACCGGGACAGCGACCTACGAGCAGTACTTC
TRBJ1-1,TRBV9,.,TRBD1,CASSVEGRGTTEAFF,TGTGCCAGCAGCGTAGAGGGCAGGGGGACCACTGAAGCTTTCTTT
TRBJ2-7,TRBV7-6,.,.,CASSLATSFGEQYF,TGTGCCAGCAGCTTAGCTACTAGCTTTGGCGAGCAGTACTTC
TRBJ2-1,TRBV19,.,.,CASSPHSLREQFF,TGTGCCAGTAGCCCCCATTCGCTTCGTGAGCAGTTCTTC
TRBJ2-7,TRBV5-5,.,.,CASSQPGYEQYF,TGTGCCAGCAGCCAACCTGGGTACGAGCAGTACTTC
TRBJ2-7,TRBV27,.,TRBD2,CASSLSGRAGGGNEQYF,TGTGCCAGCAGCCTTAGCGGGCGAGCGGGAGGCGGGAACGAGCAGTACTTC
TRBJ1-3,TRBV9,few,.,CASSVGGPLSGNTIYF,TGTGCCAGCAGCGTAGGGGGCCCTCTCTCTGGAAACACCATATATTTT
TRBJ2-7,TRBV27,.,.,CASRPGTDTYEQYF,TGTGCCAGCAGACCCGGGACGGACACCTACGAGCAGTACTTC
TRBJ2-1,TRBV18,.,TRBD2,CASSQGTSGAYNEQFF,TGTGCCAGCTCCCAAGGGACTAGCGGGGCGTACAATGAGCAGTTCTTC
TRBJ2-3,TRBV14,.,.,CASSRGAGVTDTQYF,TGTGCCAGCAGCCGGGGGGCGGGAGTTACAGATACGCAGTATTTT
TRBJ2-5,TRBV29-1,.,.,CSVHAGSETQYF,TGCAGCGTACATGCGGGGTCGGAGACCCAGTACTTC
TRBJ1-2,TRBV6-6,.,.,CASSTGAVRSYTF,TGTGCCAGCAGCACCGGGGCAGTACGAAGCTACACCTTC
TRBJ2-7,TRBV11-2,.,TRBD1,CASSPPGQGSNEQYF,TGTGCCAGCAGCCCTCCGGGACAGGGGTCTAACGAGCAGTACTTC
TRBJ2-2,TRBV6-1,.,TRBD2,CASSPGLAVTGELFF,TGTGCCAGCAGTCCTGGACTAGCGGTCACCGGGGAGCTGTTTTTT
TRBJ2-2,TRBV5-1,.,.,CASSLQPGPNTGELFF,TGCGCCAGCAGCTTGCAGCCCGGACCGAACACCGGGGAGCTGTTTTTT
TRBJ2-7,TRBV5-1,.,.,CASSPGDSSEQYF,TGCGCCAGCAGCCCAGGGGATTCCAGCGAGCAGTACTTC
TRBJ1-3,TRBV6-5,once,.,CATSSSGNTIYF,TGTGCCACCTCCTCTTCTGGAAACACCATATATTTT
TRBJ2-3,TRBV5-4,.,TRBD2,CASSAGGTSSDTQYF,TGTGCCAGCAGCGCGGGAGGGACTAGTTCAGATACGCAGTATTTT
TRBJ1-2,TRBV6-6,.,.,CASSYSGLDYGYTF,TGTGCCAGCAGTTACTCTGGGTTAGACTATGGCTACACCTTC
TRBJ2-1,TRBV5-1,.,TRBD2,CASRSMGLAGGTYNEQFF,TGCGCCAGCAGATCCATGGGACTAGCGGGAGGTACCTACAATGAGCAGTTCTTC
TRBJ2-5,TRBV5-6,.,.,CASSFDRQETQYF,TGTGCCAGCAGCTTTGACCGCCAAGAGACCCAGTACTTC
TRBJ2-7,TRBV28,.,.,CATQGRAYEQYF,TGTGCCACCCAGGGGAGGGCCTACGAGCAGTACTTC
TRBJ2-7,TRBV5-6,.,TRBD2,CASSHSGSGEQYF,TGTGCCAGCAGCCATAGCGGGAGCGGCGAGCAGTACTTC
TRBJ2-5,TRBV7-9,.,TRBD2,CASSSRGVSETQYF,TGTGCCAGCAGCTCCCGGGGGGTCTCAGAGACCCAGTACTTC
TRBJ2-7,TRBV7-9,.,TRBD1,CASSEWDREGDEQYF,TGTGCCAGCAGCGAATGGGACAGGGAGGGGGACGAGCAGTACTTC
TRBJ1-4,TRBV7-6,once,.,CASSLLYEKLFF,TGTGCCAGCAGCTTACTGTATGAAAAACTGTTTTTT
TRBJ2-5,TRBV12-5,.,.,CASGSGETQYF,TGTGCTAGTGGTTCCGGGGAGACCCAGTACTTC
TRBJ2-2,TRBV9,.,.,CASSASGANTGELFF,TGTGCCAGCAGCGCATCGGGAGCAAACACCGGGGAGCTGTTTTTT
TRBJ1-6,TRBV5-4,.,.,CASSPPGPDTLHF,TGTGCCAGCAGCCCTCCGGGACCCGACACCCTCCACTTT
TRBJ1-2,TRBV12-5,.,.,CASGYILGYTF,TGTGCTAGTGGTTACATTCTCGGCTACACCTTC
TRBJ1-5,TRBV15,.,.,CATSRRRLNRSNQPQHF,TGTGCCACCAGCAGAAGACGATTAAATAGGAGCAATCAGCCCCAGCATTTT
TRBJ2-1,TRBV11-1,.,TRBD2,CASSSKPLSGRLSYNEQFF,TGTGCCAGCAGCTCAAAGCCCCTCAGCGGGAGACTTTCCTACAATGAGCAGTTCTTC
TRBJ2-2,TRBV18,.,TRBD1,CASSPSGTGPTGELFF,TGTGCCAGCTCACCCTCCGGGACAGGGCCCACCGGGGAGCTGTTTTTT
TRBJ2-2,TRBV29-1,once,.,CSVTGLWNTGELFF,TGCAGCGTAACGGGACTCTGGAACACCGGGGAGCTGTTTTTT
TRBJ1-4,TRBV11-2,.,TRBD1,CASSLGTGGVNEKLFF,TGTGCCAGCAGCTTAGGTACAGGGGGCGTTAATGAAAAACTGTTTTTT
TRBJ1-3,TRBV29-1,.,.,CSVEARHSGNTIYF,TGCAGCGTTGAGGCCCGACACTCTGGAAACACCATATATTTT
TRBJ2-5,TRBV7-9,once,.,CASSLAPVGYQETQYF,TGTGCCAGCAGCTTAGCCCCAGTCGGGTACCAAGAGACCCAGTACTTC
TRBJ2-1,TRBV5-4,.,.,CASSFRPSETFF,TGTGCCAGCAGCTTTCGTCCTAGCGAGACGTTCTTC
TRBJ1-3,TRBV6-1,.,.,CASRGFFRNTIYF,TGTGCCAGCAGGGGGTTTTTCCGAAACACCATATATTTT
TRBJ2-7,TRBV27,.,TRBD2,CASEAWTSGRTCEQYF,TGTGCCAGCGAAGCGTGGACTAGCGGGAGAACGTGTGAGCAGTACTTC
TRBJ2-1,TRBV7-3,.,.,CASSSLNNEQFF,TGTGCCAGCAGCTCCCTAAACAATGAGCAGTTCTTC
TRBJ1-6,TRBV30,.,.,CAWSPPAGSYNSPLHF,TGTGCCTGGAGTCCCCCCGCGGGTTCCTATAATTCACCCCTCCACTTT
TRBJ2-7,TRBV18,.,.,CASSPRGYEQYF,TGTGCCAGCTCACCACGGGGCTACGAGCAGTACTTC
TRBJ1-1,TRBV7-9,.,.,CASSLALNTEAFF,TGTGCCAGCAGCTTAGCGTTGAATACTGAAGCTTTCTTT
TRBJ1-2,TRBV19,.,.,CASIRTRGYGYTF,TGTGCCAGTATTCGTACCCGGGGCTATGGCTACACCTTC
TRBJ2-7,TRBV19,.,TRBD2,CASRGEAVNGYEQYF,TGTGCCAGTCGGGGGGAGGCGGTGAACGGATACGAGCAGTACTTC
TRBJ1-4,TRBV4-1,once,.,CASSQDDGGANEKLFF,TGCGCCAGCAGCCAAGATGACGGGGGCGCGAATGAAAAACTGTTTTTT
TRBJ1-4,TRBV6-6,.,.,CASSYSNLGNEKLFF,TGTGCCAGCAGTTACTCGAACCTCGGGAATGAAAAACTGTTTTTT
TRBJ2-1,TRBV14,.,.,CASSQLSRDNEQFF,TGTGCCAGCAGCCAACTCTCCCGGGACAATGAGCAGTTCTTC
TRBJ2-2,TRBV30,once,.,CAWSGGVNTGELFF,TGTGCCTGGAGTGGAGGGGTGAACACCGGGGAGCTGTTTTTT
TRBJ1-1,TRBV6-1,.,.,CASSAAGRNTEAFF,TGTGCCAGCAGTGCGGCAGGGAGGAACACTGAAGCTTTCTTT
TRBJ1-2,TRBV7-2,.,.,CASSLARASNYGYTF,TGTGCCAGCAGCTTAGCCAGGGCTTCTAACTATGGCTACACCTTC
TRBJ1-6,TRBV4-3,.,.,CASSQAPGTTISPLHF,TGCGCCAGCAGCCAGGCCCCCGGGACTACGATTTCACCCCTCCACTTT
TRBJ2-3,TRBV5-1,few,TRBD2,CASSYLRSGREADTQYF,TGCGCCAGCAGCTACCTTCGAAGCGGGAGGGAGGCAGATACGCAGTATTTT
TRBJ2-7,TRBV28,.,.,CASRLPGSAREQYF,TGTGCCAGCAGACTCCCGGGTTCGGCAAGAGAGCAGTACTTC